The next 7 T cell receptor beta chains were all read from a single sample in a study of T cells in Graves' hyperthyroidism and ophthalmopathy. TCR beta CDR3 regions were amplified from RNA transcripts. A set of HTBI primers served as the primers for a first-round RT-PCR of the TCR CDR3. TCRdb fed the multiplex PCR reads into MiXCR, producing one record per CDR3 protein. This sample has fewer than 750,000 distinct CDR3 sequences, with approximately 14% found just once. The sequenced sample was blood. The source of these receptors is a woman aged 45-65 years with Graves' ophthalmopathy.

This clonotype was counted many times. CDR3 residues: CASSDLQGTGELFF. In DNA form, the CDR3 reads TGTGCCAGCAGTGACCTACAGGGGACCGGGGAGCTGTTTTTT. This rearrangement joins TRBV2 to TRBJ2-2; 7 bases are shared with TRBD1. After removal of 3 bases from V and 5 bases from J, the junction contained 3 bases not matched to a gene. The germline gives CDR1 SNHLY, CDR2 FYNNEI. The CDR3 is 14 amino acids. Looking up the rest from reference TRBV2 and TRBJ2-2 gives the full variable domain: EPEVTQTPSHQVTQMGQEVILRCVPISNHLYFYWYRQILGQKVEFLVSFYNNEISEKSEIFDDQFSVERPDGSNFTLKIRSTKLEDSAMYFCASSDLQGTGELFFGEGSRLTVL.

Regarding this clonotype: This could be a read error, since a much larger clone is one nucleotide away. CDR3 region: CAGSLALGRAGYDYGYTF. The CDR3 bases are TGTGCCGGCAGTTTAGCGCTGGGCAGGGCAGGATATGACTATGGCTACACCTTC. V usage is TRBV12-3 or TRBV12-4 and J usage is TRBJ1-2, with D possibly TRBD1 on 5 matching bases. This CDR3 has 18 amino acids.

V and J are TRBV5-4 and TRBJ2-7; 8 nucleotides line up with TRBD1. With V trimmed by 7 bases and J by 2 bases, 8 bases remained unmatched. The CDR3 is made up of 14 amino acids. Per germline, CDR1 SGHNT and CDR2 YYREEE (reference sequence). CDR3: CASGKGQAPYEQYF. For the CDR3, the DNA is TGTGCCAGCGGCAAGGGACAGGCCCCCTACGAGCAGTACTTC.

In its sample, this clonotype was seen a few times. The chain employs TRBV9 and TRBJ2-1; D is perhaps TRBD2 (6 bases). Germline V gene lookup returns CDR1 SGDLS and CDR2 YYNGEE. The CDR3 contains 17 residues. V lost 4 bases to trimming and J lost 3 bases, with 20 bases between them. For the CDR3, the DNA is TGTGCCAGCAGCCCAGAGGGTTGGACTATTCTCTACAATGAGCAGTTCTTC. This gives the protein CASSPEGWTILYNEQFF.

The chain joins TRBV7-9 to TRBJ2-7; 10 bases align to TRBD2. CDR1 and CDR2 from the germline V gene are SEHNR and FQNEAQ (reference sequence). The CDR3 runs to 14 residues. The V and J ends lost 4 bases and 6 bases, in that order; junction bases with no gene match: 6. CDR3 coding DNA: TGTGCCAGCAGCTCCCTAGCGGGAGTCCGCGAGCAGTACTTC. This translates into CASSSLAGVREQYF. Looking up the rest from reference TRBV7-9 and TRBJ2-7 gives the full variable domain: DTGVSQNPRHKITKRGQNVTFRCDPISEHNRLYWYRQTLGQGPEFLTYFQNEAQLEKSRLLSDRFSAERPKGSFSTLEIQRTEQGDSAMYLCASSSLAGVREQYFGPGTRLTVT.

This clonotype appeared many times. J is TRBJ2-2 and V is TRBV6-1; 11 bases fit TRBD2. This CDR3 has 15 residues. The germline V gene encodes CDR1 MNHNS and CDR2 SASEGT. Trimming cost V 7 bases and J 7 bases; bases outside gene matches: 8. CDR3 sequence (DNA): TGTGCCAGCAACCCACTAGCGGGAGTGATCGGGGAGCTGTTTTTT. It is translated as CASNPLAGVIGELFF.

In regard to this clonotype: It is unclear where the CDR3 begins or ends on the DNA, so no DNA is shown, and the CDR3 is as TCRdb lists it. The chain links TRBV6-2 or TRBV6-3 to TRBJ1-6; the D call of TRBD1 is as the table states it, not checked on the DNA. The CDR3 spans 23 residues, counting both ends. Germline CDR1 and CDR2: MNHEY and SVGEGT. CDR3 amino acids: CASSNQTSMYLCAIDPGNSPLHF.